The rows below give T cell receptor beta chains drawn from one sample of a study of blood T cell repertoires in COVID-19. Here immunoSEQ multiplex PCR was the method, and the copy in TCRdb shows in-frame clones only, minus some. The sample has some 150,000 clones; approximately 82% are singletons. Sample: peripheral blood. These receptors originate from a woman in her forties or fifties in a cohort sampled during active or convalescent COVID-19. CDR3s include the opening cysteine and the closing phenylalanine or tryptophan. The D gene is left open where the match is weak. The size of a clone is reported for some rows only, either as once, few or many, or as a class for expanded clones.

size: NA; V: TRBV11-2; D: TRBD1; J: TRBJ1-4; DNA: TGTGCCAGCAGAACCGGGACAGGAACGGCTAATGAAAAACTGTTTTTT; CDR3: CASRTGTGTANEKLFF
size: NA; V: TRBV7-2; D: TRBD2; J: TRBJ2-2; DNA: TGTGCCAGCAGACGGGGGGGGCTGAACACCGGGGAGCTGTTTTTT; CDR3: CASRRGGLNTGELFF
size: once; V: TRBV10-3; D: NA; J: TRBJ2-5; DNA: TGTGCCATCGCCGAGGGAGGAGAGACCCAGTACTTC; CDR3: CAIAEGGETQYF
size: once; V: TRBV11-2; D: NA; J: TRBJ2-3; DNA: TGTGCCAGCAGCTTAGTTGAGACTGACGATACGCAGTATTTT; CDR3: CASSLVETDDTQYF
size: NA; V: TRBV14; D: NA; J: TRBJ2-2; DNA: TGTGCCAGCAGCCAAGATCCGCGGGGGAACACCGGGGAGCTGTTTTTT; CDR3: CASSQDPRGNTGELFF
size: NA; V: TRBV6-5; D: TRBD1; J: TRBJ1-2; DNA: TGTGCCAGCAGAGGTCAGGGGGAGAGCTATGGCTACACCTTC; CDR3: CASRGQGESYGYTF
size: NA; V: TRBV11-2; D: TRBD1; J: TRBJ1-4; DNA: TGTGCCAGCAGCTTAACTAGACAGGGTTGGGATGAAAAACTGTTTTTT; CDR3: CASSLTRQGWDEKLFF
size: NA; V: TRBV14; D: TRBD2; J: TRBJ2-3; DNA: TGTGCCAGCAGCCAAGGGCTAGCGGACTACACAGATACGCAGTATTTT; CDR3: CASSQGLADYTDTQYF
size: NA; V: TRBV18; D: NA; J: TRBJ2-5; DNA: TGTGCCAGCTCACGAGTTGCAGGCGGGAACCAAGAGACCCAGTACTTC; CDR3: CASSRVAGGNQETQYF
size: few; V: TRBV5-1; D: TRBD1; J: TRBJ2-1; DNA: TGCGCCAGCAGCTTCGGGACAGGGGATAATGAGCAGTTCTTC; CDR3: CASSFGTGDNEQFF
size: few; V: TRBV7-8; D: TRBD2; J: TRBJ2-7; DNA: TGTGCCAGCAGCTCACGGACTAGCGGGGGGCCAAACTCCTACGAGCAGTACTTC; CDR3: CASSSRTSGGPNSYEQYF
size: NA; V: TRBV3-1/TRBV3-2; D: TRBD2; J: TRBJ2-1; DNA: TGTGCCAGCCCCCGGGGTAGCGGGGGATACAATGAGCAGTTCTTC; CDR3: CASPRGSGGYNEQFF
size: NA; V: TRBV3-1/TRBV3-2; D: NA; J: TRBJ2-5; DNA: TGTGCCAGCAGCCCCCCCGTTGGCGGAGAGACCCAGTACTTC; CDR3: CASSPPVGGETQYF
size: NA; V: TRBV5-1; D: TRBD2; J: TRBJ2-3; DNA: TGCGCCAGCAGCTTGGGTAGCGGGGGGTCCGCACCCACAGATACGCAGTATTTT; CDR3: CASSLGSGGSAPTDTQYF
size: NA; V: TRBV30; D: NA; J: TRBJ1-2; DNA: TGTGCCTGGGGGGCCGGGGGCTACACCTTC; CDR3: CAWGAGGYTF
size: NA; V: TRBV15; D: TRBD1; J: TRBJ1-2; DNA: TGTGCCACCAGCTGGGGACAGGGGTCTAACTATGGCTACACCTTC; CDR3: CATSWGQGSNYGYTF
size: NA; V: TRBV7-2; D: NA; J: TRBJ1-6; DNA: TGTGCCAGCAGACCACACCCCGGGGGAGTTATTAATTCACCCCTCCACTTT; CDR3: CASRPHPGGVINSPLHF
size: NA; V: TRBV7-2; D: NA; J: TRBJ1-2; DNA: TGTGCCAGCAGCTTAGACGCCGACAGCGTCTATGGCTACACCTTC; CDR3: CASSLDADSVYGYTF
size: NA; V: TRBV19; D: TRBD1; J: TRBJ2-7; DNA: TGTGCCAGTCGACGACAGGGCCTATCCTACGAGCAGTACTTC; CDR3: CASRRQGLSYEQYF
size: NA; V: TRBV27; D: NA; J: TRBJ1-1; DNA: TGTGCCAGCAGTTTTGGACAGCTCATGAACACTGAAGCTTTCTTT; CDR3: CASSFGQLMNTEAFF
size: NA; V: TRBV29-1; D: TRBD1; J: TRBJ1-2; DNA: TGCAGCGTTAACAGGGGGGGCGGTTATGGCTACACCTTC; CDR3: CSVNRGGGYGYTF
size: NA; V: TRBV25-1; D: TRBD1; J: TRBJ2-2; DNA: TGTGCCAGCAGTGGGTGGACAGGGAGATCCGGGGAGCTGTTTTTT; CDR3: CASSGWTGRSGELFF
size: NA; V: TRBV3-1/TRBV3-2; D: TRBD1; J: TRBJ2-7; DNA: TGTGCCAGCAGCTACCCGGGACAGGGGGCTTACGAGCAGTACTTC; CDR3: CASSYPGQGAYEQYF
size: NA; V: TRBV19; D: TRBD1; J: TRBJ2-1; DNA: TGTGCCAGTAGTGATCAGGGACAGTTATACAATGAGCAGTTCTTC; CDR3: CASSDQGQLYNEQFF
size: few; V: TRBV7-2; D: NA; J: TRBJ1-4; DNA: TGTGCCAGCAGCCCGACAGGCCTTAGGGAAAAACTGTTTTTT; CDR3: CASSPTGLREKLFF
size: NA; V: TRBV10-3; D: TRBD1; J: TRBJ1-2; DNA: TGTGCCATCAGTGAATCGACAGGGTTCTATGGCTACACCTTC; CDR3: CAISESTGFYGYTF
size: NA; V: TRBV2; D: NA; J: TRBJ2-1; DNA: TGTGCCAGCAAGGAGGGCTCCTACAATGAGCAGTTCTTC; CDR3: CASKEGSYNEQFF
size: NA; V: TRBV7-9; D: NA; J: TRBJ1-1; DNA: TGTGCCAGCAGCTTAGGCCCGGGGGGCACTGAAGCTTTCTTT; CDR3: CASSLGPGGTEAFF
size: NA; V: TRBV20-1; D: NA; J: TRBJ2-5; DNA: TGCAGTGCTAGTATAAGAGCTTTGGAGACCCAGTACTTC; CDR3: CSASIRALETQYF
size: NA; V: TRBV30; D: NA; J: TRBJ1-6; DNA: TGTGCCTGTAGTCGTAACTCGAATTCACCCCTCCACTTT; CDR3: CACSRNSNSPLHF
size: NA; V: TRBV19; D: NA; J: TRBJ1-2; DNA: TGTGCCAGTAGTATCCCCATATCGACAGACTTAAGCTATGGCTACACCTTC; CDR3: CASSIPISTDLSYGYTF
size: NA; V: TRBV24-1; D: TRBD1; J: TRBJ2-1; DNA: TGTGCCACCAGTGGTCCGGGGACAGCGAGTACCTACAATGAGCAGTTCTTC; CDR3: CATSGPGTASTYNEQFF
size: NA; V: TRBV5-4; D: NA; J: TRBJ1-1; DNA: TGTGCCAGCAGCTTGGTCCACGGGAGCACTGAAGCTTTCTTT; CDR3: CASSLVHGSTEAFF
size: NA; V: TRBV7-2; D: NA; J: TRBJ1-2; DNA: TGTGCCAGCAGCTTAGTTTCGCCTACCTCTAGTGGCTACACCTTC; CDR3: CASSLVSPTSSGYTF
size: once; V: TRBV12-5; D: NA; J: TRBJ1-4; DNA: TGTGCTAGTGGGGGCGCAACTAATGAAAAACTGTTTTTT; CDR3: CASGGATNEKLFF
size: NA; V: TRBV20-1; D: NA; J: TRBJ1-2; DNA: TGCAGTGCCAGGACAAGCGATGGCTACACCTTC; CDR3: CSARTSDGYTF
size: NA; V: TRBV7-6; D: NA; J: TRBJ2-6; DNA: TGTGCCAGCAGCTTAGAAAGGGGCGGACCCTCTGGGGCCAACGTCCTGACTTTC; CDR3: CASSLERGGPSGANVLTF
size: NA; V: TRBV3-1/TRBV3-2; D: TRBD2; J: TRBJ2-3; DNA: TGTGCCAGCAGCCTCCGACTAGCGACGGATACGCAGTATTTT; CDR3: CASSLRLATDTQYF
size: NA; V: TRBV2; D: NA; J: TRBJ1-5; DNA: TGTGCCAGCAGGAGGAATTGGGGCAATCAGCCCCAGCATTTT; CDR3: CASRRNWGNQPQHF
size: NA; V: TRBV5-1; D: TRBD1; J: TRBJ1-1; DNA: TGCGCCAGCAGCTTGGCCGGGACAGGGAGACCTGAAGCTTTCTTT; CDR3: CASSLAGTGRPEAFF
size: NA; V: TRBV27; D: NA; J: TRBJ2-1; DNA: TGTGCCAGCAGTTTTGAGGGGGGGTACAATGAGCAGTTCTTC; CDR3: CASSFEGGYNEQFF
size: NA; V: TRBV19; D: NA; J: TRBJ2-2; DNA: TGTGCCAGTAGTATGTGGCGGGGGCCCGGGGAGCTGTTTTTT; CDR3: CASSMWRGPGELFF
size: NA; V: TRBV6-5; D: NA; J: TRBJ1-1; DNA: TGTGCCAGCAGTTACTCGATGGTTCCGGGGACTGAAGCTTTCTTT; CDR3: CASSYSMVPGTEAFF
size: NA; V: TRBV14; D: NA; J: TRBJ1-6; DNA: TGTGCCAGCAGCCCCAACTATAATTCACCCCTCCACTTT; CDR3: CASSPNYNSPLHF
size: NA; V: TRBV30; D: TRBD1; J: TRBJ1-5; DNA: TGTGCCTGGACCGGGACAGACAATCAGCCCCAGCATTTT; CDR3: CAWTGTDNQPQHF
size: once; V: TRBV7-9; D: NA; J: TRBJ1-1; DNA: TGTGCCAGCAGTGGGCCCAACACTGAAGCTTTCTTT; CDR3: CASSGPNTEAFF
size: NA; V: TRBV5-6; D: TRBD1; J: TRBJ1-6; DNA: TGTGCCAGCGGGGTAGGGACAGGGTATTCACCCCTCCACTTT; CDR3: CASGVGTGYSPLHF
size: NA; V: TRBV4-3; D: TRBD2; J: TRBJ2-7; DNA: TGCGCCAGCAGCCAAGGACTACGGGGGGACGAGCAGTACTTC; CDR3: CASSQGLRGDEQYF
size: NA; V: TRBV18; D: NA; J: TRBJ1-5; DNA: TGTGCCAGCTCACCTACCGATCGGCAGCCCCAGCATTTT; CDR3: CASSPTDRQPQHF
size: NA; V: TRBV7-2; D: TRBD1; J: TRBJ1-5; DNA: TGTGCCAGCAGTGGTGACAGGGGTAATCAGCCCCAGCATTTT; CDR3: CASSGDRGNQPQHF
size: NA; V: TRBV6-5; D: NA; J: TRBJ2-7; DNA: TGTGCCAGCAGTTACTCCGGGCAGGGTTCCTACGAGCAGTACTTC; CDR3: CASSYSGQGSYEQYF
size: NA; V: TRBV2; D: NA; J: TRBJ1-2; DNA: TGTGCCAGCAGTGAGGGGGGGTATGGCTACACCTTC; CDR3: CASSEGGYGYTF
size: NA; V: TRBV15; D: NA; J: TRBJ2-2; DNA: TGTGCCACCCCCGTAGGAGCGAACACCGGGGAGCTGTTTTTT; CDR3: CATPVGANTGELFF
size: once; V: TRBV4-1; D: TRBD1; J: TRBJ1-2; DNA: TGCGCCAGCAGCCAAGATGGGCAGGGGGGAGGCTACACCTTC; CDR3: CASSQDGQGGGYTF
size: NA; V: TRBV5-1; D: NA; J: TRBJ1-2; DNA: TGCGCCAGCAGCTTGAAGCAGGGAGGAGAATATGGCTACACCTTC; CDR3: CASSLKQGGEYGYTF
size: NA; V: TRBV11-3; D: TRBD1; J: TRBJ2-2; DNA: TGTGCCAGCAGCTCGACAGGGGGCAGGGAGCTGTTTTTT; CDR3: CASSSTGGRELFF
size: NA; V: TRBV7-6; D: TRBD1; J: TRBJ2-3; DNA: TGTGCCAGCAGCCCTGGGGACAGGGAGGGGGATACGCAGTATTTT; CDR3: CASSPGDREGDTQYF
size: NA; V: TRBV10-3; D: NA; J: TRBJ1-2; DNA: TGTGCCATCACCAACCGGGACTTGGGACTCTATGGCTACACCTTC; CDR3: CAITNRDLGLYGYTF
size: once; V: TRBV27; D: NA; J: TRBJ1-4; DNA: TGTGCCAGCAGTCAATTAGGGACTACTGAAAAACTGTTTTTT; CDR3: CASSQLGTTEKLFF
size: NA; V: TRBV30; D: TRBD1; J: TRBJ1-2; DNA: TGTGCCTGCCAAGCGGACAGGGGATCTGGTGGCTACACCTTC; CDR3: CACQADRGSGGYTF